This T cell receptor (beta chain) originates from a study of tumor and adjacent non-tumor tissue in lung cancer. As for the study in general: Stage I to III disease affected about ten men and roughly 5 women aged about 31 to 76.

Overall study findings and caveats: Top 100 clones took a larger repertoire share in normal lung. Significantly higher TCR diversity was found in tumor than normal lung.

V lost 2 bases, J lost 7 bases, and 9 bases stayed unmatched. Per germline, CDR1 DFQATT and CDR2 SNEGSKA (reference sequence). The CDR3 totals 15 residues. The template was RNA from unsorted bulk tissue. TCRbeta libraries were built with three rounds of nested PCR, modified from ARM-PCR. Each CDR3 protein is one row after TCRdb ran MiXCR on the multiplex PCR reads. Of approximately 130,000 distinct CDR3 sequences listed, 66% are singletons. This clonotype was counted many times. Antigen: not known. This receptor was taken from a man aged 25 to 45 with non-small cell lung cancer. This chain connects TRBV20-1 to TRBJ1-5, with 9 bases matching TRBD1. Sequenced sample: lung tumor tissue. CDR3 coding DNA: TGCAGTGCTAGAACTGGACAGGGGCCCGGGCAGCCCCAGCATTTT. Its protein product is CSARTGQGPGQPQHF.